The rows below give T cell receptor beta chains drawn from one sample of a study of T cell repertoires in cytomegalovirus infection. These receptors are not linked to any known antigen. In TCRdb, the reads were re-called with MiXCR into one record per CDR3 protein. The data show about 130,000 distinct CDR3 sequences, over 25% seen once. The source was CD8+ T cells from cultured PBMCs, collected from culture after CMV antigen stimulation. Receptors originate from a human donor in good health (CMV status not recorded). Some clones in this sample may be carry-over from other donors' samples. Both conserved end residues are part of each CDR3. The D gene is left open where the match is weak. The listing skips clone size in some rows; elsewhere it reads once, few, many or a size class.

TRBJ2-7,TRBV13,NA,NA,TGTGCCAGCAGCTCCCGGGAGAGAGGCTACGAGCAGTACTTC,CASSSRERGYEQYF
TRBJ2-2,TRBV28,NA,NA,TGTGCCAGCAGTTTATGGGAGGCGGGGAGAATGACCGGGGAGCTGTTTTTT,CASSLWEAGRMTGELFF
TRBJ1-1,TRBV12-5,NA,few,TGTGCTAGTGCCACGGACAAGAACACTGAAGCTTTCTTT,CASATDKNTEAFF
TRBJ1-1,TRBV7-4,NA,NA,TGTGCCAGCACCCTTCCGCCGTCGAACACTGAAGCTTTCTTT,CASTLPPSNTEAFF
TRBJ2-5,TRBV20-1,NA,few,TGCAGTGCCCCTTGGGGGCGATACGGGACGGAGACCCAGTACTTC,CSAPWGRYGTETQYF
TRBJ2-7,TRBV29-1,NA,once,TGCAGCGTTGGGCTGGCCAACTCCTACGAGCAGTACTTC,CSVGLANSYEQYF
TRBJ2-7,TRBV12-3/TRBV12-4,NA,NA,TGTGCCAGCAGTTTAGTTCCGGGTGCCAGTTCCAACTACGAGCAGTACTTC,CASSLVPGASSNYEQYF
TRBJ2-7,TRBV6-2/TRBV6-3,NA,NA,TGTGCCAGCAGTTACTCGTTCACCGGGACGGACTCCTACGAGCAGTACTTC,CASSYSFTGTDSYEQYF
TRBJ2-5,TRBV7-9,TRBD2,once,TGTGCCAGCAGCATTAGCGGGGGGGCCGAGACCCAGTACTTC,CASSISGGAETQYF
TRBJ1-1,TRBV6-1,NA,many,TGTGCCAGCACCGAAGGGGTAACAGTATCCCGCACTGAAGCTTTCTTT,CASTEGVTVSRTEAFF
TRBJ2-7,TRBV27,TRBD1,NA,TGTGCCAGCAGTGGGTCCATTGGGGACAGAGTCTACGAGCAGTACTTC,CASSGSIGDRVYEQYF
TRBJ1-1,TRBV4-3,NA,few,TGCGCCAGCAGCCAAGATGGGGGGGATAACACTGAAGCTTTCTTT,CASSQDGGDNTEAFF
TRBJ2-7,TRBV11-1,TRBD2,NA,TGTGCCAGCAGCGTGACTAGCGGGGGTACCTACGAGCAGTACTTC,CASSVTSGGTYEQYF
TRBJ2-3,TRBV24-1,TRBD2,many,TGTGCCACCAGTGATTCCAGCGGGGAGAGCACAGATACGCAGTATTTT,CATSDSSGESTDTQYF
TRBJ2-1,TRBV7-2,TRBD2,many,TGTGCCAGCAGCACCTTAGCGGGGGGCGCCTACAATGAGCAGTTCTTC,CASSTLAGGAYNEQFF
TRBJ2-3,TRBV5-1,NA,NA,TGCGCCAGCGCCGCCGGGGACATCCAGAGCACAGATACGCAGTATTTT,CASAAGDIQSTDTQYF
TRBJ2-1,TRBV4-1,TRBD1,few,TGCGCCAGCAGCCAAGCTTTTGTAGGACAGGGGAACAATGAGCAGTTCTTC,CASSQAFVGQGNNEQFF
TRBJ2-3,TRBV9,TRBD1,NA,TGTGCCAGCAGCCCGGGACAGCGCACAGATACGCAGTATTTT,CASSPGQRTDTQYF
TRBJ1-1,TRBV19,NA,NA,TGTGCCAGTAGTATGTTTTTGGGCCCGAACACTGAAGCTTTCTTT,CASSMFLGPNTEAFF
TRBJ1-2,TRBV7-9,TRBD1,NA,TGTGCCACCACGGGCGGGGTGGGACAGCTCTATGGCTACACCTTC,CATTGGVGQLYGYTF
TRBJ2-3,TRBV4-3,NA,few,TGCGCCAGCAGCCAATTCGGGACCGATTTAACAGATACGCAGTATTTT,CASSQFGTDLTDTQYF
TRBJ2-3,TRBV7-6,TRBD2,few,TGTGCCAGCATGGGAGGGTTCGATGATACGCAGTATTTT,CASMGGFDDTQYF
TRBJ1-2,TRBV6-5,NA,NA,TGTGCCAGCAGCCACCGGGGGGAGGGCTACACCTTC,CASSHRGEGYTF
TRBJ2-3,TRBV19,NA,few,TGTGCCAGTAGTATAGATCAGTTGGGCCATGAAACAGATACGCAGTATTTT,CASSIDQLGHETDTQYF
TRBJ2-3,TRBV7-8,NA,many,TGTGCCAGCAGCTTAGCCCGTCGGGTTCTAAGGTCGGATACGCAGTATTTT,CASSLARRVLRSDTQYF
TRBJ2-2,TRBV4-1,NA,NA,TGCGCCAGCAGTCAGCAAGGGTCCGGGGAGCTGTTTTTT,CASSQQGSGELFF
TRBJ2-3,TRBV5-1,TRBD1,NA,TGCGCCAGCAGCCGGGACAGTATCACAGATACGCAGTATTTT,CASSRDSITDTQYF
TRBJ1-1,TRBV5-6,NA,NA,TGTGCCAGCAGCTCCCCGCAGGGTAACACTGAAGCTTTCTTT,CASSSPQGNTEAFF
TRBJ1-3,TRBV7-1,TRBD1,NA,TGTGCCAGCAGCCCGTCTCGGTCGGGACAGGGGGATTCCTCTGGAAACACCATATATTTT,CASSPSRSGQGDSSGNTIYF
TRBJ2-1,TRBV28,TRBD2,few,TGTGCCAGCAGTCCCCCCCTGCGGCGGCGGGGGGCTAGTGAGCAGTTCTTC,CASSPPLRRRGASEQFF
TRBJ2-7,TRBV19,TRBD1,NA,TGTGCCAGTACTCCGGGAACAGGGGGCGCCCCTCCCTACGAGCAGTACTTC,CASTPGTGGAPPYEQYF
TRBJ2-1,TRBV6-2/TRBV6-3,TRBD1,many,TGTGCCAGCAGTGATCCGGGACAGGGAAGAAATGAGCAGTTCTTC,CASSDPGQGRNEQFF
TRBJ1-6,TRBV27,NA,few,TGTGCCAGCAAGCCGGGACGGACTTATAATTCACCCCTCCACTTT,CASKPGRTYNSPLHF
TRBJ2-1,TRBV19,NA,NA,TGTGCCAGTAGTAGTGGTCAGCTTTACAATGAGCAGTTCTTC,CASSSGQLYNEQFF
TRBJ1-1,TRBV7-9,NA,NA,TGTGCCAGCAGCTTAGCTGGGGAAGAAGCTTTCTTT,CASSLAGEEAFF
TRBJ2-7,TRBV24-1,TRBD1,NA,TGTGCCACCAGTGTCCCCGGGACAGGGGGCTTCGAGCAGTACTTC,CATSVPGTGGFEQYF
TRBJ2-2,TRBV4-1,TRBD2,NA,TGCGCCAGCAGCCAAGTTTACGGGGGGGCCGGGGAGCTGTTTTTT,CASSQVYGGAGELFF
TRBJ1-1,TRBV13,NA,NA,TGTGCCAGCAGCTCGACATCGAACACTGAAGCTTTCTTT,CASSSTSNTEAFF
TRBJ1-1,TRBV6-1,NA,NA,TGTGCCAGCAGTTACGGGGGGGGAAACACTGAAGCTTTCTTT,CASSYGGGNTEAFF
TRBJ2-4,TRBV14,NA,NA,TGTGCCAGCAGCCAAGGGTCCGGGACACCTCCCCTAGCCAAAAACATTCAGTACTTC,CASSQGSGTPPLAKNIQYF
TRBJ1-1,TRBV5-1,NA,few,TGCGCCAGCAGCTTTGGGAAAAACTATGAAGCTTTCTTT,CASSFGKNYEAFF
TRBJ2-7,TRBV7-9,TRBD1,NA,TGTGCCAGCAGCCCACGGACAGGAGGAAGCAAAAATTCCTACGAGCAGTACTTC,CASSPRTGGSKNSYEQYF
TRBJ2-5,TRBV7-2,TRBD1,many,TGTGCCAGCAGCTTGGACAGGAACTACCAAGAGACCCAGTACTTC,CASSLDRNYQETQYF
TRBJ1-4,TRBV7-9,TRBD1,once,TGTGCCAGCAGCTCTAACACAGGGGGCGGGGATGAAAAACTGTTTTTT,CASSSNTGGGDEKLFF
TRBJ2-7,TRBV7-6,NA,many,TGTGCCAGCAGCCCCGGCGGCCTCTACGAGCAGTACTTC,CASSPGGLYEQYF
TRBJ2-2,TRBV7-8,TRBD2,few,TGTGCCAGCAGCTTAGCGCAGCGGGGGGCTGCCGGGGAGCTGTTTTTT,CASSLAQRGAAGELFF
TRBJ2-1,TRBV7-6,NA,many,TGTGCCAGCAGCTTAGCAGACGGGAGCTCCTACAATGAGCAGTTCTTC,CASSLADGSSYNEQFF
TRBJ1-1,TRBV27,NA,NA,TGTGCCAGCAGTTCCCCGGGGGCCGTGAACACTGAAGCTTTCTTT,CASSSPGAVNTEAFF
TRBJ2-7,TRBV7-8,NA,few,TGTGCCAGCAGCACTGGACAGCCCTACGAGCAGTACTTC,CASSTGQPYEQYF
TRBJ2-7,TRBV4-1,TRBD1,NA,TGCGCCAGCAGCCAGGGCCGGACAGGGATCTACGAGCAGTACTTC,CASSQGRTGIYEQYF
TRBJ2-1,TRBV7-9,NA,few,TGTGCCAGCAGCGGAAGACAGGTCGGTGAGCAGTTCTTC,CASSGRQVGEQFF
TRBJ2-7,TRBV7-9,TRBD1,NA,TGTGCCAGCAGCCCCCCCGGGACAGACTCCTACGAGCAGTACTTC,CASSPPGTDSYEQYF
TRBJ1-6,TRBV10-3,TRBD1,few,TGTGCCATCAGTGCGATAGGACAGGCGAATAATTCACCCCTCCACTTT,CAISAIGQANNSPLHF
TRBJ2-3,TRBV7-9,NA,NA,TGTGCCAGCAGCCACTCCCTAGAAGATACGCAGTATTTT,CASSHSLEDTQYF
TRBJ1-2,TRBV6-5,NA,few,TGTGCCAGCAGACACCTCCCAGATGGAGGCTTCTATGGCTACACCTTC,CASRHLPDGGFYGYTF
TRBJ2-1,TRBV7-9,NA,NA,TGTGCCAGCAGCCCGAGGGGTAGGGGTGAGCAGTTCTTC,CASSPRGRGEQFF
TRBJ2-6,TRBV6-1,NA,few,TGTGCCAGCAGTGATTACGACAGAGGAGCCTCTGGGGCCAACGTCCTGACTTTC,CASSDYDRGASGANVLTF
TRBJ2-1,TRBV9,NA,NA,TGTGCCAGCAGCGGGTTGACGGGGAGCTCCTACAATGAGCAGTTCTTC,CASSGLTGSSYNEQFF